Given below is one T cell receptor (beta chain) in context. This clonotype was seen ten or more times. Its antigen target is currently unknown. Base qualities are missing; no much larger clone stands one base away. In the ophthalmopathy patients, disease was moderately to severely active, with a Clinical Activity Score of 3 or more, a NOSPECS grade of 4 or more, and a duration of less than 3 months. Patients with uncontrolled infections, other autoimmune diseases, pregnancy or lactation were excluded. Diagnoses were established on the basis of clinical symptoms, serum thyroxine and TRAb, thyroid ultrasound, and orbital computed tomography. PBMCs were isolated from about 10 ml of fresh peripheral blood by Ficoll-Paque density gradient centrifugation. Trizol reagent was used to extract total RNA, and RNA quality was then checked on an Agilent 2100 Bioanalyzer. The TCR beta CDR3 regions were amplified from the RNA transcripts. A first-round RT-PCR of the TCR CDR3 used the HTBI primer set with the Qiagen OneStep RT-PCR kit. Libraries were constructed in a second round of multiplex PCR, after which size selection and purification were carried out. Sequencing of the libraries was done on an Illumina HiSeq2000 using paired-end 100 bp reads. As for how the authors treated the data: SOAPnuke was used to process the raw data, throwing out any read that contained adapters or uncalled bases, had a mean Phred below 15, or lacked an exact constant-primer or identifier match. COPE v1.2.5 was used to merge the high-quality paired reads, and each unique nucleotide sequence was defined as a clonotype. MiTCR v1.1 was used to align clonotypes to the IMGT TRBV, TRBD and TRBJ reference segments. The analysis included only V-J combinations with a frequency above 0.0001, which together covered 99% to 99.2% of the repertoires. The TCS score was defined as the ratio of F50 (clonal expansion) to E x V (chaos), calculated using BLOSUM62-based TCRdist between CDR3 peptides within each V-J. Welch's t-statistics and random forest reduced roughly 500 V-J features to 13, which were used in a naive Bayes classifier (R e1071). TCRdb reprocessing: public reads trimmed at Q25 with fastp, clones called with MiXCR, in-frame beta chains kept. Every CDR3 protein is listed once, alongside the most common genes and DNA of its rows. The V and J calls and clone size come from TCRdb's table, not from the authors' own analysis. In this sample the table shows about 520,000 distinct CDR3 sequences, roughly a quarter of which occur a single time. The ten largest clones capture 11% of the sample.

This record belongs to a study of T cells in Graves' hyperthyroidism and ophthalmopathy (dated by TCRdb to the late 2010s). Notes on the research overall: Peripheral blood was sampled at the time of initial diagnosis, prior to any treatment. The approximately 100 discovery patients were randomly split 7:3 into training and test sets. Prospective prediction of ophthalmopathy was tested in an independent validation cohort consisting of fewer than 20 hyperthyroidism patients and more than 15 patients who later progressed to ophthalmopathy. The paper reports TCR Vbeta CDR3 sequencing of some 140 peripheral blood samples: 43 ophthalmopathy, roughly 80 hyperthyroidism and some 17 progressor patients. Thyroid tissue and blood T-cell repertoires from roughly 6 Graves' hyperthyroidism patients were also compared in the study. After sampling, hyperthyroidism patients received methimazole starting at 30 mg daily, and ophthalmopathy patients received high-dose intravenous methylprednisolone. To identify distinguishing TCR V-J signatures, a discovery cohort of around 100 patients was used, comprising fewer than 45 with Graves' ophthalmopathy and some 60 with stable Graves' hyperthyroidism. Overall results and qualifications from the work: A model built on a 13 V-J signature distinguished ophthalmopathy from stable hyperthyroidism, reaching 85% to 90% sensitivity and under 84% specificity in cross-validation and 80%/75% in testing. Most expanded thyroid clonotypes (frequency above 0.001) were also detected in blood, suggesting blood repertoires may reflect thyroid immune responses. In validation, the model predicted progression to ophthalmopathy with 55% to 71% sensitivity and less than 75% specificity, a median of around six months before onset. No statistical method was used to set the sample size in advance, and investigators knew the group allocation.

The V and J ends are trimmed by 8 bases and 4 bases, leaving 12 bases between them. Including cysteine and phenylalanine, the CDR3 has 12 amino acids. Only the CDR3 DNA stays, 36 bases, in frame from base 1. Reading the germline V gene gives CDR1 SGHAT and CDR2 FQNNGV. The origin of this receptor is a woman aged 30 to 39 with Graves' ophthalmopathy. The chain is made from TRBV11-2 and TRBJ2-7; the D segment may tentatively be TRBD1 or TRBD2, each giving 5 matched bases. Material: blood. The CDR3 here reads CASRDGQYEQYF. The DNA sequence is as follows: TGTGCCAGCCGGGACGGCCAGTACGAGCAGTACTTC.